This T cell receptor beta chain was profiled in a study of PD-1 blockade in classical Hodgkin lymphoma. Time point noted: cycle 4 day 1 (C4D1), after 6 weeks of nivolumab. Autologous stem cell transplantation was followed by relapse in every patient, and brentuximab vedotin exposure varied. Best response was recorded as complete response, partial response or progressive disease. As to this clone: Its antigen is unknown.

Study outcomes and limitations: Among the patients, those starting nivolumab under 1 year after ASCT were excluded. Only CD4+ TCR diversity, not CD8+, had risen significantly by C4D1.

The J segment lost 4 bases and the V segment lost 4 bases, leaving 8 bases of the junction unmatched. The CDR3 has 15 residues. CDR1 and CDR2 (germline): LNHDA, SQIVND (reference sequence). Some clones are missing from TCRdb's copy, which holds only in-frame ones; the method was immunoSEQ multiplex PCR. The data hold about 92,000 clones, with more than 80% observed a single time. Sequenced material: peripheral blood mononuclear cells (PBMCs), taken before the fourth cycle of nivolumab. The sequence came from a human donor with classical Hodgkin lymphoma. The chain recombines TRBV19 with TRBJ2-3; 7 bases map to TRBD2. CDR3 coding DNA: TGTGCCAGTAGTAGGGGAGGACTAGTCCCAGATACGCAGTATTTT. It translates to CASSRGGLVPDTQYF.